Presented here are 10 T cell receptor beta chains from one specimen sequenced in a study of early T cells in non-severe SARS-CoV-2 infection. One entry per CDR3 protein, called by TCRdb with MiXCR from the 5' RACE reads. The repertoire holds approximately 23,000 distinct CDR3 sequences, approximately 4% seen once, with around 4.5% in the top ten. The sequenced sample was whole blood. The receptors derive from an adult who was a healthcare worker with PCR-confirmed SARS-CoV-2 infection or an uninfected control (not recorded which).

This clonotype was observed at least ten times. This rearrangement joins TRBV11-2 to TRBJ2-7; 9 positions match TRBD1. The CDR3 is made up of 14 amino acids. Trimming took 9 bases from V and 2 from J; bases not matched to a gene: 8. Germline V lookup: CDR1 SGHAT, CDR2 FQNNGV. The CDR3 sequence is CASEAGTGTYEQYF. The CDR3 nucleotides are TGTGCCAGTGAAGCCGGGACAGGGACCTACGAGCAGTACTTC.

Note on this clonotype: A much larger clone sits a single nucleotide away, making a read error possible. The rearrangement uses TRBV4-2 and TRBJ2-3, with 14 nucleotides matching TRBD2. This CDR3 region has 17 residues. Per the germline V gene, CDR1 is LGHNA and CDR2 is YNFKEQ. The CDR3 here is CVSSQVGTSGGLDTQYF. The CDR3 nucleotides read TGTGTCAGCAGCCAAGTGGGGACTAGCGGGGGCCTGGATACGCAGTATTTT.

Many counts were recorded for this clonotype. The genes are TRBV4-1 and TRBJ1-4; D is possibly TRBD1 (6 bases). Trimming shortened V by 1 base and J by 6 bases, and 9 bases separated the two germline ends. The length of the CDR3 is 14 residues. Per germline, CDR1 MGHRA and CDR2 YSYEKL. The DNA of the CDR3 is TGCGCCAGCAGCCAAGGGGGGGCATATGAAAAACTGTTTTTT. It is translated as CASSQGGAYEKLFF.

This clonotype was counted between two and nine times. The rearrangement joins TRBV28 to TRBJ2-1; no definite D call. From germline, CDR1 is MDHEN and CDR2 SYDVKM. Trimming took 5 bases from V and 8 from J, leaving 16 bases between them. The CDR3 runs 14 residues. CDR3 in amino acids: CASSPLGGSDEQFF. As DNA, the CDR3 is TGTGCCAGCAGTCCTCTAGGCGGTTCGGATGAGCAGTTCTTC.

This clonotype was seen many times. V is TRBV5-4 and J is TRBJ2-7; TRBD2 agrees at 7 bases. This CDR3 contains 16 residues. Germline trimming cut 4 bases from V and 7 bases from J; bases unmatched to any gene: 17. In germline, CDR1 is SGHNT, CDR2 YYREEE (reference sequence). CDR3 bases: TGTGCCAGCAGCCGCCTAGGTTCTGCGGGAGTGCGGGAGCAGTACTTC. Protein: CASSRLGSAGVREQYF.

This clonotype was recorded at least ten times. This chain uses TRBV2 with TRBJ2-1; either TRBD1 or TRBD2 may supply D (6 bases each). V was clipped by 7 bases and J by 12 bases, with 13 bases between them. This CDR3 contains 11 residues. Germline V CDR1 and CDR2: SNHLY, FYNNEI. DNA of the CDR3: TGTGCCAGCAAAGAGGGGGGCATGCAGTTCTTC. Translated: CASKEGGMQFF. The full variable domain, its missing parts supplied by reference TRBV2 and TRBJ2-1, is EPEVTQTPSHQVTQMGQEVILRCVPISNHLYFYWYRQILGQKVEFLVSFYNNEISEKSEIFDDQFSVERPDGSNFTLKIRSTKLEDSAMYFCASKEGGMQFFGPGTRLTVL.

The V call is TRBV6-5, the J call TRBJ2-3; D tentatively reads TRBD1 or TRBD2 (5 bases each). The CDR3 contains 16 residues. Between the trimmed V and J ends, which lost 3 bases and 0 bases, there was a span of 13 bases. Germline CDR1 and CDR2: MNHEY and SVGAGI. The CDR3 reads CASSYGGWYSTDTQYF. CDR3 sequence (DNA): TGTGCCAGCAGTTATGGGGGATGGTATAGCACAGATACGCAGTATTTT.

This clonotype occurred many times. The J gene is TRBJ2-3, the V gene TRBV6-5; TRBD2 aligns across 15 bases. CDR3 size: 15 residues. The germline V gene encodes CDR1 MNHEY and CDR2 SVGAGI. Trimming cost V 9 bases and J 9 bases; bases outside gene matches: 10. This chain's CDR3 is CASTRTSGGDETQYF. The CDR3 bases are TGTGCCAGTACTCGGACTAGCGGGGGGGATGAGACGCAGTATTTT.

The chain carries TRBV19 and TRBJ2-2; D is possibly TRBD2 (6 bases). V shed 10 bases and J shed 1 base, with 13 bases lying between them. CDR1 is LNHDA, CDR2 SQIVND, per germline (reference sequence). The length of the CDR3 is 14 residues. DNA of the CDR3: TGTGCCACTGGTGTTAGCGGGAACACCGGGGAGCTGTTTTTT. Translated, it gives CATGVSGNTGELFF.

This clonotype was detected a few times. The chain uses TRBV29-1 and TRBJ2-3; 10 bases map to TRBD2. There are 14 residues in the CDR3. The germline V gene encodes CDR1 SQVTM and CDR2 ANQGSEA. V trimming: 4 bases; J trimming: 6 bases; junction bases outside the gene matches: 7. CDR3 region: CSVARTSGPDTQYF. CDR3 bases: TGCAGCGTTGCTCGGACTAGCGGTCCGGATACGCAGTATTTT.